A selection of T cell receptor beta chains follows, all from one sample in a study of stem cell transplantation in POMP-related autoinflammatory disease. Generated by immunoSEQ multiplex PCR, the TCRdb table keeps only in-frame clones and is missing some. The repertoire holds some 1,000 clones, with around 67% as singletons. Sample: CD8+ T cells from PBMCs. The receptors come from a human donor in good health. CDR3s include the opening cysteine and the closing phenylalanine or tryptophan. D genes are given only for firm matches. Expanded clones are given a class, and other clones once, few, many or no size at all.

V	size	J	D	DNA	CDR3
TRBV11-2	few	TRBJ2-2	NA	TGTGCCAGCAGGACCGAGGGAGATCGCACCGGGGAGCTGTTTTTT	CASRTEGDRTGELFF
TRBV19	NA	TRBJ2-2	NA	TGTGCCAGTAGGTCTGGGGGACCCGCGAACACCGGGGAGCTGTTTTTT	CASRSGGPANTGELFF
TRBV6-4	NA	TRBJ2-1	TRBD2	TGTGCCAGCAGTGACTCGGGAAGCGGGGGGGCAGATGAGCAGTTCTTC	CASSDSGSGGADEQFF
TRBV6-4	NA	TRBJ2-2	NA	TGTGCCAGCAGTTTAGCGGAGGCCCGCCCGGGGGAGCTGTTTTTT	CASSLAEARPGELFF
TRBV7-2	NA	TRBJ1-5	TRBD1	TGTGCCAGCAGCCAAGATCAGACAGGGAATCAGCCCCAGCATTTT	CASSQDQTGNQPQHF
TRBV6-1	once	TRBJ2-3	TRBD2	TGTGCCAGCAGTGAACTAGCGGGGGGGCCAGATACGCAGTATTTT	CASSELAGGPDTQYF
TRBV6-6	NA	TRBJ2-1	TRBD2	TGTGCCAGCAGTACTAGCGGGCGTTACAATGAGCAGTTCTTC	CASSTSGRYNEQFF
TRBV4-2	NA	TRBJ2-6	NA	TGTGCCAGCAGCCAAGGGGAGCTCTCTGGGGCCAACGTCCTGACTTTC	CASSQGELSGANVLTF
TRBV6-4	NA	TRBJ2-1	NA	TGTGCCAGCAGTGACCAGACCCATAATGAGCAGTTCTTC	CASSDQTHNEQFF
TRBV7-9	NA	TRBJ2-3	NA	TGTGCCAGCAGCTTATTTGTAACTAGCACAGATACGCAGTATTTT	CASSLFVTSTDTQYF
TRBV5-6	NA	TRBJ1-1	NA	TGTGCCAGCAGCTTGGGGGACACGAACACTGAAGCTTTCTTT	CASSLGDTNTEAFF
TRBV2	large	TRBJ1-2	TRBD1	TGTGCCAGCAGCCCCGGGACAGGGTCCTATGGCTACACCTTC	CASSPGTGSYGYTF
TRBV7-3	NA	TRBJ2-5	TRBD2	TGTGCCAGCAGCCGCGGGAGCCGGGAAGAGACCCAGTACTTC	CASSRGSREETQYF
TRBV7-2	NA	TRBJ2-7	NA	TGTGCCAGCAGCTTAGGTTCCGGCGTGGAGCAGTACTTC	CASSLGSGVEQYF
TRBV27	NA	TRBJ1-1	NA	TGTGCCAGCAGTTCCCGGGGGAGTAACACTGAAGCTTTCTTT	CASSSRGSNTEAFF
TRBV9	NA	TRBJ2-1	NA	TGTGCCAGCAGCGGAGAAGGGGGGCGTGTCAATGAGCAGTTCTTC	CASSGEGGRVNEQFF
TRBV7-7	NA	TRBJ2-5	NA	TGTGCCAGCAGCTCTGGACAGATCCAAGAGACCCAGTACTTC	CASSSGQIQETQYF
TRBV5-3	NA	TRBJ2-3	NA	TGTGCCAGCAGCTTGGAAGGGAGTGCAGATACGCAGTATTTT	CASSLEGSADTQYF
TRBV21-1	few	TRBJ2-7	NA	TGTGCCAGCAGCGAAGGGCGGGACAGCCAATCCTACGAGCAGTACTTC	CASSEGRDSQSYEQYF
TRBV16	NA	TRBJ2-5	NA	TGTGCCAGCAGCCGTCCTCTAGACAGGAGCCAAGAGACCCAGTACTTC	CASSRPLDRSQETQYF
TRBV5-6	NA	TRBJ1-2	NA	TGTGCCAGCAGCGCGGGACCGGCCGGGAACTATGGCTACACCTTC	CASSAGPAGNYGYTF
TRBV7-3	few	TRBJ2-7	NA	TGTGCCAGCAGCCCGTCCGGGGCCCCCTACGAGCAGTACTTC	CASSPSGAPYEQYF
TRBV9	once	TRBJ1-4	NA	TGTGCCAGCAGCGTAGGTGTTGCAACTAATGAAAAACTGTTTTTT	CASSVGVATNEKLFF
TRBV19	NA	TRBJ1-1	NA	TGTGCCAGTAGTATTGCCAGTTTGAACACTGAAGCTTTCTTT	CASSIASLNTEAFF
TRBV6-5	NA	TRBJ1-1	NA	TGTGCCAGCAGTCCCCTGGAAGGGGCCCCTGAAGCTTTCTTT	CASSPLEGAPEAFF
TRBV5-6	NA	TRBJ1-2	TRBD1	TGTGCCAGCAGCCCCGGGACAGGGTCCTATGGCTACACCTTC	CASSPGTGSYGYTF
TRBV7-8	NA	TRBJ1-3	TRBD1	TGTGCCAGCAGCTTAGGGATAGGACAGGGAGTTGGTGGAAACACCATATATTTT	CASSLGIGQGVGGNTIYF
TRBV30	once	TRBJ2-7	TRBD1	TGTGCCTGGAACACCGGGACAGGGACCTACGAGCAGTACTTC	CAWNTGTGTYEQYF
TRBV6-6	NA	TRBJ2-6	NA	TGTGCCAGCAGTCTCGAAGGGGGTTCTGGGGCCAACGTCCTGACTTTC	CASSLEGGSGANVLTF
TRBV15	NA	TRBJ2-7	TRBD2	TGTGCCACCAGCCGCGCGAGCGGGGAGAGCTACGAGCAGTACTTC	CATSRASGESYEQYF